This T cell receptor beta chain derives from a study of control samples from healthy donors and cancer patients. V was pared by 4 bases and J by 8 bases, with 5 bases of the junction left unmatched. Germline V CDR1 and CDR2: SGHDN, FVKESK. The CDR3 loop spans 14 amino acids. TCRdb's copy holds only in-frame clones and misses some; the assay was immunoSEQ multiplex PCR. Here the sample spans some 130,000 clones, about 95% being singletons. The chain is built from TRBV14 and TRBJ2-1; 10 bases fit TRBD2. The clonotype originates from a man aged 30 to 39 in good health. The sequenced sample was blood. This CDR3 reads CASSLAGGLDEQFF. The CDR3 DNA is TGTGCCAGCAGCCTAGCGGGGGGCCTCGATGAGCAGTTCTTC.